The clone carrying this TCR beta chain was detected ten times or more. Its antigen is undetermined. V dropped 5 bases and J dropped 0 bases, with 19 bases sitting between them. The germline gives CDR1 SGHVS, CDR2 FNYEAQ. The CDR3 consists of 17 residues. The data were obtained in a study of T-cell reconstitution after alpha-beta-depleted transplantation in children. Whole-study results and caveats: For some patients, TCRbeta diversity was high at day 60 because of recipient T cells and thymic progenitors that survived.

Unique molecular identifiers were incorporated into the prepared TCRbeta library. TCRdb reprocessed the PCR reads with MiXCR, giving one entry per CDR3 protein. This sample carries almost 500,000 distinct CDR3 sequences, over 9.5% of them seen once, and the ten largest clones take around 2.2%. The sample here was PBMCs, taken before TCRalphabeta/CD19-depleted stem cell transplant. The receptor comes from a child between 2 and 9 years old with inherited bone marrow failure, due to receive a stem cell transplant. The chain is built from TRBV7-6 and TRBJ1-1; D not resolved. The CDR3 loop is CASSRPETAFMNTEAFF. DNA of the CDR3: TGTGCCAGCAGCAGACCGGAAACCGCTTTTATGAACACTGAAGCTTTCTTT.